A selection of T cell receptor beta chains follows, all from one sample in a study of blood T cell repertoires in COVID-19. Sequencing used immunoSEQ multiplex PCR; TCRdb keeps in-frame clones, though not all of them. The sample includes some 250,000 clones, roughly 80% of them seen just once. The sequenced sample consisted of peripheral blood. These receptors originate from a woman older than 75 with acute or convalescent COVID-19. Each CDR3 is given with its conserved first and last residue. A D gene is named only where the DNA matches it firmly. The size entry is marked missing in some rows and otherwise reads once, few, many or a size class.

cdr3_nt cdr3_aa d_call j_call clone_size v_call
TGTGCCAGCAGTTACTACGTCACCGGTTTGCTGACTTTC CASSYYVTGLLTF NA TRBJ2-6 NA TRBV28
TGTGCCATCAGTGAGTCCCGTGACAGGGTGGCGAGAGGCTACACCTTC CAISESRDRVARGYTF TRBD1 TRBJ1-2 NA TRBV10-3
TGTGCCATCGGCGGGACAGGGGGCTTCTACAATGAGCAGTTCTTC CAIGGTGGFYNEQFF TRBD1 TRBJ2-1 NA TRBV10-3
TGTGCCAGCAGCCGGGACAGTCCCTACGAGCAGTACTTC CASSRDSPYEQYF TRBD1 TRBJ2-7 NA TRBV7-9
TGCGCCAGCAGCCAATTTACCGGGACAGGGATGTGGGGGGCCAACGTCCTGACTTTC CASSQFTGTGMWGANVLTF TRBD1 TRBJ2-6 NA TRBV4-1
TGTGCCAGCTCACCCGGGGGGACCTACACCGGGGAGCTGTTTTTT CASSPGGTYTGELFF TRBD2 TRBJ2-2 NA TRBV18
TGTGCCAGTAGGGCCCAGGGGGAGAGGTCCTACGAGCAGTACTTC CASRAQGERSYEQYF TRBD1 TRBJ2-7 NA TRBV19
TGCAGCGCCTCGGACATAATGAACACTGAAGCTTTCTTT CSASDIMNTEAFF NA TRBJ1-1 NA TRBV29-1
TGTGCCAGCAGCCAAGATGGGGCTAGCGGGAGTCAGTACTTC CASSQDGASGSQYF TRBD2 TRBJ2-5 NA TRBV3-1/TRBV3-2
TGCGCCAGCAGTGAATGGAGGGACGACACTGAAGCTTTCTTT CASSEWRDDTEAFF NA TRBJ1-1 NA TRBV10-2
TGTGCCAGCACCCAAGTAGCGGCAAGGAGCCCCCCATACACCGGGGAGCTGTTTTTT CASTQVAARSPPYTGELFF NA TRBJ2-2 NA TRBV2
TGTGCCATCAGTGAGGAGGTTAGCAATCAGCCCCAGCATTTT CAISEEVSNQPQHF NA TRBJ1-5 NA TRBV10-3
TGTGCCAGCAGCCCCTTGGGGCAGTTTAATAGCAATCAGCCCCAGCATTTT CASSPLGQFNSNQPQHF NA TRBJ1-5 once TRBV28
TGTGCCAGCAGCTGGAGGGGGACAGGGTACTACGAGCAGTACTTC CASSWRGTGYYEQYF TRBD1 TRBJ2-7 once TRBV7-8
TGTGCCCTCCGGTCCCTTTCTAACTATGGCTACACCTTC CALRSLSNYGYTF NA TRBJ1-2 NA TRBV28
TGTGCCAGCAGCCGGAACACAGGGGAGAATGGCTACACCTTC CASSRNTGENGYTF TRBD1 TRBJ1-2 NA TRBV4-2
TGTGCCAGCAGCTTAGCCGGACACACAGATACGCAGTATTTT CASSLAGHTDTQYF NA TRBJ2-3 few TRBV7-9
TGTGCCAGCAGTTCGACTAGCGGGAGGTACAATGAGCAGTTCTTC CASSSTSGRYNEQFF TRBD2 TRBJ2-1 NA TRBV6-5
TGTGCCAGCAGCTTGGGGGCGGGAGGGCCTCTGGATGAGCAGTTCTTC CASSLGAGGPLDEQFF TRBD2 TRBJ2-1 NA TRBV5-4
TGCGCCAGCAGCTCGCAGACGGCCGGGACTAGCGGCCTTGGGCAAGAGACCCAGTACTTC CASSSQTAGTSGLGQETQYF TRBD2 TRBJ2-5 once TRBV5-1
TGTGCCAGCAGTTCCCTAGCGGGAGAGGTGAATGAGCAGTTCTTC CASSSLAGEVNEQFF TRBD2 TRBJ2-1 many TRBV5-4
TGCGCCAGCAGTGAATGGCCGGAGACCCAGTACTTC CASSEWPETQYF NA TRBJ2-5 NA TRBV10-2
TGTGCCTTACCCCTAATAGACAATGAGCAGTTCTTC CALPLIDNEQFF NA TRBJ2-1 NA TRBV6-9
TGCAGCGTTAGCCTAGTTAGTGAGCAGTTCTTC CSVSLVSEQFF NA TRBJ2-1 NA TRBV29-1
TGTGCCAGTAGTACCGGCAGGGGAGATACGCAGTATTTT CASSTGRGDTQYF NA TRBJ2-3 NA TRBV19
TGTGCCAGCAGTTACTTTAATCGGGGAGCTAACTATGGCTACACCTTC CASSYFNRGANYGYTF NA TRBJ1-2 NA TRBV6-5
TGCGCCAGCAGCAGGGGACTAGACACAGATACGCAGTATTTT CASSRGLDTDTQYF TRBD2 TRBJ2-3 NA TRBV5-1
TGTGCCAGTAGTACCACTGGGGCCAACGTCCTGACTTTC CASSTTGANVLTF NA TRBJ2-6 NA TRBV19
TGTGCCAGTAGTGTCAGGGGTACCGGGGAGCTGTTTTTT CASSVRGTGELFF NA TRBJ2-2 NA TRBV19
TGCGCCAGCAGCTTAGGTCCAGCGTCGGATACGCAGTATTTT CASSLGPASDTQYF NA TRBJ2-3 NA TRBV5-1
TGTGCCAGCAGCTTGCAGGCCGCAGGGGCCTACGAGCAGTACTTC CASSLQAAGAYEQYF NA TRBJ2-7 NA TRBV5-6
TGTGCCAGCGCATCCCAGACTAGCGGGAGATACGAGCAGTACTTC CASASQTSGRYEQYF TRBD2 TRBJ2-7 NA TRBV6-5
TGCGCCAGCAGCTCCATAGCCTCCAGACAGTTTGGTAACACTGAAGCTTTCTTT CASSSIASRQFGNTEAFF NA TRBJ1-1 NA TRBV5-1
TGCGCCAGCGGGGTGGCGGGGGCCGACAATGAGCAGTTCTTC CASGVAGADNEQFF NA TRBJ2-1 NA TRBV5-1
TGTGCCAGCAGGGGGACTAGCGGGAGATACGAGCAGTACTTC CASRGTSGRYEQYF TRBD2 TRBJ2-7 once TRBV3-1/TRBV3-2
TGTGCGTCGAGGAGGGGAGTAGTGAACACTGAAGCTTTCTTT CASRRGVVNTEAFF NA TRBJ1-1 NA TRBV5-4
TGTGCCAGCAGCCCCGACAGCCAAGAGACCCAGTACTTC CASSPDSQETQYF NA TRBJ2-5 NA TRBV7-9
TGTGCCAGCAGCGACAAGCGGGACTCCTACGAGCAGTACTTC CASSDKRDSYEQYF TRBD2 TRBJ2-7 once TRBV9
TGCGCCAGCAGCTTAGCGGGAGGGCCTTGGAATGAGCAGTTCTTC CASSLAGGPWNEQFF TRBD2 TRBJ2-1 few TRBV5-1
TGTGCCAGTACCGGGACAGACTCTGGAAACACCATATATTTT CASTGTDSGNTIYF TRBD1 TRBJ1-3 once TRBV19
TGTGCCAGCAGCCAAGATCGAGACTTACCCTTAGATACGCAGTATTTT CASSQDRDLPLDTQYF NA TRBJ2-3 NA TRBV4-2
TGTGCCAGCAGCCACAGCCTCCCAGCAGCTTTCTTT CASSHSLPAAFF NA TRBJ1-1 NA TRBV11-2
TGTGCCAGTAGTATCGGACAGTCCTACGAGCAGTACTTC CASSIGQSYEQYF NA TRBJ2-7 NA TRBV19
TGTGCCAGCAGTTACCGAGGACAGGGGAGCACTGAAGCTTTCTTT CASSYRGQGSTEAFF TRBD1 TRBJ1-1 few TRBV6-5
TGTGCCAGCAGCCTAGGGACTAGCGGCGAGCAGTACTTC CASSLGTSGEQYF TRBD2 TRBJ2-7 NA TRBV7-9